This T cell receptor beta chain is from a study of identical twins. The ends were cut back, 5 bases at V and 3 bases at J, with 19 bases in the middle. The CDR3 spans 16 residues. Germline V gene data show CDR1 as SEHNR and CDR2 as FQNEAQ (reference sequence). One entry per CDR3 protein results from TCRdb running MiXCR on the 5' RACE reads. Found here are approximately 1.8 million distinct CDR3 sequences, about 32% of them singletons; the top ten hold less than 0.35%. This clonotype occurred a few times. Its antigen is as yet unknown. Broader study findings: Zero-insertion analyses could be partly confounded by invariant MAIT and iNKT cells.

The genes are TRBV7-9 and TRBJ1-1; no firm D call. The material sequenced was cord blood. This clonotype was sampled from a newborn girl in good health. CDR3 protein: CASSLTRGISYTEAFF. CDR3 coding DNA: TGTGCCAGCAGCCTTACCCGCGGGATCTCCTACACTGAAGCTTTCTTT.